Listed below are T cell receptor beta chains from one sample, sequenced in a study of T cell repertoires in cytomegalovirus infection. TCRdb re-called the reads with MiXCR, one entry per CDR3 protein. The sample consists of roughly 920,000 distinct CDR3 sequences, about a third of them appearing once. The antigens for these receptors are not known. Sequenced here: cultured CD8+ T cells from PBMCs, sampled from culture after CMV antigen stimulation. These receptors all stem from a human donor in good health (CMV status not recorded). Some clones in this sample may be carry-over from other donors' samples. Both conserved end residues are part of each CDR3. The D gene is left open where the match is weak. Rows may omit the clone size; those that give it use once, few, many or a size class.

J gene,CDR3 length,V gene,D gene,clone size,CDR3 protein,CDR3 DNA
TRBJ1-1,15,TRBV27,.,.,CASTSAGYLYTEAFF,TGTGCCAGCACCTCCGCAGGGTACCTATACACTGAAGCTTTCTTT
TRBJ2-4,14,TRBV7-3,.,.,CANSLAYEDGAEYF,TGTGCCAACAGCTTAGCGTATGAAGACGGCGCTGAGTACTTC
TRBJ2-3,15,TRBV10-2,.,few,CASSEFGGSTDTQYF,TGCGCCAGCAGTGAGTTCGGCGGAAGCACAGATACGCAGTATTTT
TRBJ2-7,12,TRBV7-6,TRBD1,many,CASSGTGLQLAF,TGTGCCAGCAGCGGGACAGGTCTCCAATTGGCGTTC
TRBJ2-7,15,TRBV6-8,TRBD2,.,CASSYNLAGNYEQYF,TGTGCCAGCAGTTACAATCTAGCGGGGAATTACGAGCAGTACTTC
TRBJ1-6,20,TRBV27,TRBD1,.,CASSPIDRGLPPHYNSPLHF,TGTGCCAGCAGTCCGATCGACAGGGGGCTTCCACCTCACTATAATTCACCCCTCCACTTT
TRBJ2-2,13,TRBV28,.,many,CASSPRETGELFF,TGTGCCAGCAGCCCACGGGAGACCGGGGAGCTGTTTTTT
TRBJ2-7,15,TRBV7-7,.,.,CASSLSKGGSYEQYF,TGTGCTAGCAGCTTAAGTAAGGGAGGCTCCTACGAGCAGTACTTC
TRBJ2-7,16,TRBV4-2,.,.,CASSQEILRASYEQYF,TGTGCCAGCAGCCAAGAAATTTTGCGAGCCAGCTACGAGCAGTACTTC
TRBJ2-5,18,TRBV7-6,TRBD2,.,CASSLALTSGALQETQYF,TGTGCCAGCAGCTTAGCGCTGACTAGCGGGGCGCTCCAAGAGACCCAGTACTTC
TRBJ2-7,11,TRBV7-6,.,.,CASTSGYGQYF,TGTGCCAGCACCTCAGGATACGGGCAGTACTTC
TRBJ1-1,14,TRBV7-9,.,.,CASSRSRGGTEAFF,TGTGCCAGCAGTCGATCCCGGGGGGGCACTGAAGCTTTCTTT
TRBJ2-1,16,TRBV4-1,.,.,CASSRAGTVSYNEQFF,TGCGCCAGCAGCCGAGCGGGGACAGTCTCCTACAATGAGCAGTTCTTC
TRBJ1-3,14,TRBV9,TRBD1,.,CASSVGDRGSTIYF,TGTGCCAGCAGCGTAGGGGACAGGGGGAGCACCATATATTTT
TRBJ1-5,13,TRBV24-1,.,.,CATSDLTAQPQHF,TGTGCCACCAGTGATTTGACCGCCCAGCCCCAGCATTTT
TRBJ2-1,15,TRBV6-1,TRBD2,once,CASSPRGVGKNEQFF,TGTGCCAGCAGCCCGCGGGGGGTAGGTAAGAATGAGCAGTTCTTC
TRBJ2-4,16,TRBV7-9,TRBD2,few,CASSASGGYTKNIQYF,TGTGCCAGCAGCGCAAGCGGGGGGTATACCAAAAACATTCAGTACTTC
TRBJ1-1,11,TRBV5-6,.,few,CASSVDSEAFF,TGTGCCAGCAGCGTGGACAGTGAAGCTTTCTTT
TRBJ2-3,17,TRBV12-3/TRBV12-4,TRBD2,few,CASSSYSSGGNTDTQYF,TGTGCCAGCAGTTCCTATTCTAGCGGGGGAAACACAGATACGCAGTATTTT
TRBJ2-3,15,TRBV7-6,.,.,CASSSEGGAPDTQYF,TGTGCCAGCAGCTCCGAGGGCGGGGCCCCGGATACGCAGTATTTT
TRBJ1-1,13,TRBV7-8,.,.,CASTRALDTEAFF,TGTGCCAGCACCCGGGCCCTAGACACTGAAGCTTTCTTT
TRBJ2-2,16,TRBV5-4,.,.,CASSLAYSGGSGELFF,TGTGCCAGCAGCTTGGCGTATTCAGGGGGGTCCGGGGAGCTGTTTTTT
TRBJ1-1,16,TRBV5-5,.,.,CASSLGGEGPGTEAFF,TGTGCCAGCAGCTTGGGGGGCGAGGGGCCGGGCACTGAAGCTTTCTTT
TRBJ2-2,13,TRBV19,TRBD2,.,CATSGGAPGELFF,TGTGCCACCAGCGGGGGGGCCCCCGGGGAGCTGTTTTTT
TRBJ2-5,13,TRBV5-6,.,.,CASSLGHLETQYF,TGTGCCAGCAGCTTAGGGCATCTGGAGACCCAGTACTTC
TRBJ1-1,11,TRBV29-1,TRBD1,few,CSAYRGPEAFF,TGCAGTGCCTACAGGGGGCCTGAAGCTTTCTTT
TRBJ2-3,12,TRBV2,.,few,CASRDTRDTQYF,TGTGCCAGCAGGGATACAAGAGATACGCAGTATTTT
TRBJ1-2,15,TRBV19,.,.,CASSIDQDGIYGYTF,TGTGCCAGTAGTATCGATCAGGACGGGATCTATGGCTACACCTTC
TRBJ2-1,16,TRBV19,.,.,CASSIDGGTPFNEQFF,TGTGCCAGTAGTATAGATGGCGGGACCCCCTTTAATGAGCAGTTCTTC
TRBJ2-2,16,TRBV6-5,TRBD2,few,CASSYRLAGGTGELFF,TGTGCCAGCAGTTACAGGCTAGCGGGGGGAACCGGGGAGCTGTTTTTT
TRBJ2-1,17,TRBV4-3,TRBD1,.,CASSPLVGTGVYNEQFF,TGCGCCAGCAGCCCCCTTGTCGGGACAGGGGTCTACAATGAGCAGTTCTTC
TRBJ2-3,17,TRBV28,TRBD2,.,CASSSYSGGLSTDTQYF,TGTGCCAGCAGTTCTTATAGCGGGGGACTTAGCACAGATACGCAGTATTTT
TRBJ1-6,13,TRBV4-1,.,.,CASSQEHMSGLHF,TGCGCCAGCAGCCAGGAGCATATGAGCGGCCTCCACTTT
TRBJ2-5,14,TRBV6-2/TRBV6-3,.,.,CASSPRGPVETQYF,TGTGCCAGCAGTCCCCGGGGGCCGGTGGAGACCCAGTACTTC
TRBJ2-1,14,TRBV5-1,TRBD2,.,CASSPSGGAAEQFF,TGCGCCAGCAGCCCTAGCGGGGGGGCCGCTGAGCAGTTCTTC
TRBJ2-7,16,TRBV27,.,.,CASSSLSRWEDHEQYF,TGTGCCAGCAGTTCCCTTTCGAGGTGGGAAGATCACGAGCAGTACTTC
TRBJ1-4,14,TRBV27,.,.,CASTAWGHDQKLFF,TGTGCCAGCACCGCCTGGGGCCATGATCAAAAACTGTTTTTT
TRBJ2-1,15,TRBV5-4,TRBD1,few,CASSPGQGLFNEQFF,TGTGCCAGCAGCCCGGGACAGGGCCTTTTCAATGAGCAGTTCTTC
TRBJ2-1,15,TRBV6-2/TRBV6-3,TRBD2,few,CASRLLAGAYNEQFF,TGTGCCAGCAGACTACTAGCGGGGGCCTACAATGAGCAGTTCTTC
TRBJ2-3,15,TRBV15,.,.,CATRKRGVRTDTQYF,TGTGCCACCAGAAAAAGGGGGGTTCGAACAGATACGCAGTATTTT
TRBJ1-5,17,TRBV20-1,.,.,CSARGQEDVRGNQPQHF,TGCAGTGCTAGGGGGCAGGAAGACGTGAGGGGCAATCAGCCCCAGCATTTT